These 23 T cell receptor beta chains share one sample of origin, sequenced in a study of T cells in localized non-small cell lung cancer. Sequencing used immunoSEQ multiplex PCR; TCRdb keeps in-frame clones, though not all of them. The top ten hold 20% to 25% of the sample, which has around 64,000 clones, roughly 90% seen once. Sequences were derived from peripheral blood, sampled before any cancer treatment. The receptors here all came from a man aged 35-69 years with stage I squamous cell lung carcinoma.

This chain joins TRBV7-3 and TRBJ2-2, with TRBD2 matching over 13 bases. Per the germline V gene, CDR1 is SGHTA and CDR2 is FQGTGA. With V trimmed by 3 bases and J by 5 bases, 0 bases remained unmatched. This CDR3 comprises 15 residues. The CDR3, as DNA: TGTGCCAGCAGCTTGGGACTAGCGGGGACCGGGGAGCTGTTTTTT. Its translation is CASSLGLAGTGELFF.

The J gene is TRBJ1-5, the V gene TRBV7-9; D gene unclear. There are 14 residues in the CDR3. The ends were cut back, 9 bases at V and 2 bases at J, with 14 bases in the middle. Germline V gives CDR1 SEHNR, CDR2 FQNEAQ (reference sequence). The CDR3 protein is CASALGIGNQPQHF. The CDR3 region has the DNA TGTGCCAGTGCGCTTGGAATCGGCAATCAGCCCCAGCATTTT.

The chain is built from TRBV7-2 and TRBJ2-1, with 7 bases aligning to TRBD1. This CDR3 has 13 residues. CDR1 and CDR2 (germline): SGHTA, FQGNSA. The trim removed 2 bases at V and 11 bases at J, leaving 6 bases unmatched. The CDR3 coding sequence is TGTGCCAGCAGCTTAAGGCAGGGGGATCAGCAGTTCTTC. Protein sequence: CASSLRQGDQQFF.

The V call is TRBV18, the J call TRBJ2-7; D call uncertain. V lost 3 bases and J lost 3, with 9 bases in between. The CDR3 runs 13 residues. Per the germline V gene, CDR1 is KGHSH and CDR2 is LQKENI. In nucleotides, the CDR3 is TGTGCCAGCTCACCTCCCAACGGCTACGAGCAGTACTTC. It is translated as CASSPPNGYEQYF.

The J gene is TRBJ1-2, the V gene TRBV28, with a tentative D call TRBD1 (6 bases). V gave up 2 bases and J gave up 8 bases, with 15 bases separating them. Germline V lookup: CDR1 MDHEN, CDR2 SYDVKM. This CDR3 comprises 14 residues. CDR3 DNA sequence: TGTGCCAGCAGTTTAAGGGGGACCGACAGGGGCTACACCTTC. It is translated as CASSLRGTDRGYTF.

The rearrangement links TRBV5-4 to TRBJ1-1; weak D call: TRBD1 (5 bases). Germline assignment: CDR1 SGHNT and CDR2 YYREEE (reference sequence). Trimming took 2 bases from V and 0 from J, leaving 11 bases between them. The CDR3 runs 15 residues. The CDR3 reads CASSLGGVMNTEAFF. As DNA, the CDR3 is TGTGCCAGCAGCTTAGGAGGGGTCATGAACACTGAAGCTTTCTTT.

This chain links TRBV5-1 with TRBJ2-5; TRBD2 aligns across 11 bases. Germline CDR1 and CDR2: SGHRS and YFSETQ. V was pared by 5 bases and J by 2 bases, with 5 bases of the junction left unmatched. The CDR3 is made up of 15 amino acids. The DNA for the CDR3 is TGCGCCAGCAGTTCACTAGCGGGAGAACAAGAGACCCAGTACTTC. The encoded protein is CASSSLAGEQETQYF.

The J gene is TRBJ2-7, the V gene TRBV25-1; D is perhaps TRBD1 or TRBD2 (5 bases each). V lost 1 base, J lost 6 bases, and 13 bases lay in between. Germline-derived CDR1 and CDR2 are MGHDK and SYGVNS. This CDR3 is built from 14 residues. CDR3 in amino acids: CASSESGTIREQYF. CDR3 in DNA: TGTGCCAGCAGTGAATCCGGGACGATCCGCGAGCAGTACTTC.

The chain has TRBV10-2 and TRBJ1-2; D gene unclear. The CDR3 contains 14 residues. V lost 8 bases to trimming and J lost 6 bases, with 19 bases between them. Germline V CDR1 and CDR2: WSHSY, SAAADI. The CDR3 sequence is CASGGSPFYDGYTF. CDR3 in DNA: TGCGCCAGCGGAGGCAGCCCCTTTTACGATGGCTACACCTTC.

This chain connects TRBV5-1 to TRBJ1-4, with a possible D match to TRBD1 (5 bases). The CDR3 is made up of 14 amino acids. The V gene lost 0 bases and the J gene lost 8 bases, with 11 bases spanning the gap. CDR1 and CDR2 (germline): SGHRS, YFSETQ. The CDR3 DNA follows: TGCGCCAGCAGCTTGGGCGGGAGGGGAGAAAAACTGTTTTTT. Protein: CASSLGGRGEKLFF.

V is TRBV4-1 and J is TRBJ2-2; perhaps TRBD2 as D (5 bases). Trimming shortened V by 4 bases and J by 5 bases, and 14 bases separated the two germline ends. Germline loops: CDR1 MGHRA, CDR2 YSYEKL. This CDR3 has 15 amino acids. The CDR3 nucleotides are TGCGCCAGCAGCCCTGCCGGCCGCGGGACCGGGGAGCTGTTTTTT. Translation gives CASSPAGRGTGELFF.

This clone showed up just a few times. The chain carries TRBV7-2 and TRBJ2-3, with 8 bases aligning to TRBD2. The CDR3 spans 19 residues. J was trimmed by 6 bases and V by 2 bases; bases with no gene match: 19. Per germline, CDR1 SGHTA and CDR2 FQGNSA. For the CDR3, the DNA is TGTGCCAGCAGCTTAACATGGGGTCAGGGCACTAGCGGAGCCGATACGCAGTATTTT. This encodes CASSLTWGQGTSGADTQYF.

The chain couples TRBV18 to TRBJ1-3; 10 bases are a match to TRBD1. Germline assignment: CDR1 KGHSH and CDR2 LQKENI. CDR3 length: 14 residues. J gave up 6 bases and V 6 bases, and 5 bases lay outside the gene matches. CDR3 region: CASSPGTGENTIYF. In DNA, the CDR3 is TGTGCCAGCTCGCCCGGGACAGGGGAAAACACCATATATTTT. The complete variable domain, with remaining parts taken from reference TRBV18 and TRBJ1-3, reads NAGVMQNPRHLVRRRGQEARLRCSPMKGHSHVYWYRQLPEEGLKFMVYLQKENIIDESGMPKERFSAEFPKEGPSILRIQQVVRGDSAAYFCASSPGTGENTIYFGEGSWLTVV.

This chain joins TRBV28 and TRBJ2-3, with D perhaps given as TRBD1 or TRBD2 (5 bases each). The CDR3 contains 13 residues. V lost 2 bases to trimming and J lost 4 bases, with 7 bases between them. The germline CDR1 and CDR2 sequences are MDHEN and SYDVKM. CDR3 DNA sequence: TGTGCCAGCAGTTTAGAGGGGCCAGATACGCAGTATTTT. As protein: CASSLEGPDTQYF.

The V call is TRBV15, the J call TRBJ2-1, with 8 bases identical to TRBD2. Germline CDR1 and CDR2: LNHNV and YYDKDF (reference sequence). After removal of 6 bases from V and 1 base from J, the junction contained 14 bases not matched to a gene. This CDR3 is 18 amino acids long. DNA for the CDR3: TGTGCCACCAGTAGTCTGGCGGGAGGTGTTGGATCCTACAATGAGCAGTTCTTC. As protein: CATSSLAGGVGSYNEQFF.

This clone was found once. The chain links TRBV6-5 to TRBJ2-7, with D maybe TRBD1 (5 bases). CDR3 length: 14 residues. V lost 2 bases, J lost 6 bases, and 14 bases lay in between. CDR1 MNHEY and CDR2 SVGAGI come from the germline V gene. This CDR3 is CASSYGRVGGEQYF. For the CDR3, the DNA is TGTGCCAGCAGTTACGGCAGGGTGGGCGGCGAGCAGTACTTC.

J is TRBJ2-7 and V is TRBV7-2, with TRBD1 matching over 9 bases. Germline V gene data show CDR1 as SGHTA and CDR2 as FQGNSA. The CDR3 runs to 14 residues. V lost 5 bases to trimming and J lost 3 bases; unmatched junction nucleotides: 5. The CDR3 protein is CASSIKTGGYEQYF. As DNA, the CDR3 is TGTGCCAGCAGCATCAAGACAGGGGGCTACGAGCAGTACTTC.

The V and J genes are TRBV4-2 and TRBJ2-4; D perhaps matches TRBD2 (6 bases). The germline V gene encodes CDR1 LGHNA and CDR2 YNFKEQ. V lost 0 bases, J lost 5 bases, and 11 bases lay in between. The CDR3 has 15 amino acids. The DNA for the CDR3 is TGTGCCAGCAGCCAAGATCCGCGGAGGGAAAACATTCAGTACTTC. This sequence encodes CASSQDPRRENIQYF.

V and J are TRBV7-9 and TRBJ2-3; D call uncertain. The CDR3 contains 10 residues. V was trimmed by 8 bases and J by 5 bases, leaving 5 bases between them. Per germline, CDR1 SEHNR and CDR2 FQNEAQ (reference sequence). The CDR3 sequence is CASGKDTQYF. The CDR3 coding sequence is TGTGCCAGCGGCAAAGATACGCAGTATTTT.

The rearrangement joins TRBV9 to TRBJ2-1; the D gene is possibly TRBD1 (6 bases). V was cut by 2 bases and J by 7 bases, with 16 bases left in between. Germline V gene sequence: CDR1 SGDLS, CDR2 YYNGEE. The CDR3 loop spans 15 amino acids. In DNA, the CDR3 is TGTGCCAGCAGCGTCTGGCTGGACAGTTCTAATGAGCAGTTCTTC. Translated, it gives CASSVWLDSSNEQFF.

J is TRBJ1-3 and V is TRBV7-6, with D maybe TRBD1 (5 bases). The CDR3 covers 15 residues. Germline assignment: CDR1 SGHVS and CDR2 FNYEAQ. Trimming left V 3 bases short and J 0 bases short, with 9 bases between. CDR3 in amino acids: CASSLGRSSGNTIYF. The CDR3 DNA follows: TGTGCCAGCAGCTTGGGACGGAGCTCTGGAAACACCATATATTTT.

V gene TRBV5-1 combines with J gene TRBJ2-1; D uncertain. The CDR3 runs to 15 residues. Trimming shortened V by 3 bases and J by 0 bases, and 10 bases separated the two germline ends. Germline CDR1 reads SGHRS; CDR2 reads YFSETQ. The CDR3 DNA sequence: TGCGCCAGCAGCTCCACTGAGAGCTCCTACAATGAGCAGTTCTTC. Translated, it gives CASSSTESSYNEQFF.

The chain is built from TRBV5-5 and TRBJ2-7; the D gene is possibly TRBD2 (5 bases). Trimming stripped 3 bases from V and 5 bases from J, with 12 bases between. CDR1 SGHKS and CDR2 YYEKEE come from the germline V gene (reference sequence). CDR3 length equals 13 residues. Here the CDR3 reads CASSYPGYDEQYF. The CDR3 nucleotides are TGTGCCAGCAGCTACCCGGGATACGACGAGCAGTACTTC.